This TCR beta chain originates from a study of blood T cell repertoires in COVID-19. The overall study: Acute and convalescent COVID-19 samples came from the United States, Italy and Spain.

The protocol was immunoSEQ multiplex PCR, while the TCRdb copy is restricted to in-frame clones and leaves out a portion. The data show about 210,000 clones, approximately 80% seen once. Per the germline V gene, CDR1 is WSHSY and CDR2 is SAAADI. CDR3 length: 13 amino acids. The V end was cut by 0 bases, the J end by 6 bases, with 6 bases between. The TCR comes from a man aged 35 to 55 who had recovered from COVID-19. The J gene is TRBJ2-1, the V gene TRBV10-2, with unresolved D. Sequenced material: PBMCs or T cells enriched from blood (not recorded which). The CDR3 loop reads CASSESQANEQFF. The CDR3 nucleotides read TGCGCCAGCAGTGAGTCTCAGGCCAATGAGCAGTTCTTC.